The 7 T cell receptor beta chains reported below all come from one sample, sequenced in a study of blood T cell repertoires in COVID-19. This table comes from immunoSEQ multiplex PCR, and its TCRdb copy is limited to in-frame clones, with some not included. Seen here are over 300,000 clones, 90% observed once, and the top ten hold roughly 6.8%. The specimen sequenced was peripheral blood. Source of these receptors: a man younger than 30 with active or convalescent COVID-19.

This chain joins TRBV20-1 and TRBJ2-7; 7 nucleotides match TRBD1. Per the germline V gene, CDR1 is DFQATT and CDR2 is SNEGSKA (reference sequence). With V trimmed by 3 bases and J by 0 bases, 8 bases remained unmatched. The CDR3 has 15 amino acids. CDR3 DNA sequence: TGCAGTGCTAGTGGTTCCAGGGGGAGCTCCTACGAGCAGTACTTC. Amino acids: CSASGSRGSSYEQYF.

The chain couples TRBV19 to TRBJ2-7, with 7 bases identical to TRBD1. The CDR3 is made up of 14 amino acids. The germline gives CDR1 LNHDA, CDR2 SQIVND (reference sequence). V shed 4 bases, J shed 3 bases, and the junction held 6 bases outside the gene matches. In DNA form, the CDR3 reads TGTGCCAGTAGTAACGGACAGGTCCTCTACGAGCAGTACTTC. This encodes CASSNGQVLYEQYF.

This sequence joins TRBV7-2 and TRBJ1-2, with a tentative D call TRBD1 (5 bases). V lost 1 base and J lost 6, with 6 bases in between. The CDR3 consists of 12 residues. Looked up from germline, CDR1 is SGHTA and CDR2 is FQGNSA. The CDR3 nucleotides read TGTGCCAGCAGCTTAGTAGGGGATGGCTACACCTTC. Its translation: CASSLVGDGYTF.

The gene calls are TRBV12-3 or TRBV12-4 and TRBJ1-5; no firm D call. The CDR3 has 13 amino acids. With 1 base removed from V and 7 bases from J, the gap between germline ends came to 8 bases. As DNA, the CDR3 is TGTGCCAGCAGTTTAGGCAGGAGGCAGCCCCAGCATTTT. It translates to CASSLGRRQPQHF.

To note about this clone: The junction departs from germline at one end; a sequencing error may be responsible. The gene calls are TRBV9 and TRBJ2-6; tentatively, D is TRBD1 (5 bases). CDR3 length: 14 amino acids. Germline assignment: CDR1 SGDLS and CDR2 YYNGEE. The DNA of the CDR3 is TGTGCCAGCAGCCTCGACTCTGGGGCCAACGTGCTGACTTTC. It specifies CASSLDSGANVLTF. The whole variable domain, filled in from reference TRBV9 and TRBJ2-6, reads DSGVTQTPKHLITATGQRVTLRCSPRSGDLSVYWYQQSLDQGLQFLIQYYNGEERAKGNILERFSAQQFPDLHSELNLSSLELGDSALYFCASSLDSGANVLTFGAGSRLTVL.

V usage is TRBV28 and J usage is TRBJ2-1, with D unresolved. CDR1 and CDR2 from the germline V gene are MDHEN and SYDVKM. Trimming left V 7 bases short and J 5 bases short, with 9 bases between. This CDR3 has 12 amino acids. CDR3 nucleotide sequence: TGTGCCAGCAACCTAGAGAACAATGAGCAGTTCTTC. Its translation is CASNLENNEQFF.

This clone was detected only once. The gene calls are TRBV27 and TRBJ1-1, with 7 bases fitting TRBD1. The CDR3 runs to 15 residues. Trimming took 7 bases from V and 1 from J; bases not matched to a gene: 9. Germline lookup yields CDR1 MNHEY and CDR2 SMNVEV (reference sequence). The CDR3 reads CASKIQGRPNTEAFF. In nucleotides, the CDR3 is TGTGCCAGCAAAATACAGGGGCGACCGAACACTGAAGCTTTCTTT.